The 30 T cell receptor beta chains below come from one sample, sequenced in a study of T cells after yellow fever vaccination. One entry per CDR3 protein, called by TCRdb with MiXCR from the 5' RACE reads. The sample yields about 75,000 distinct CDR3 sequences, around 7.7% seen once. This material consisted of CD8+ T cells sorted from PBMCs, taken 9 to 10 days after the first yellow fever vaccination. All receptors derive from a man between 18 and 35 years old who received the YFV17D yellow fever vaccine.

This clonotype was recorded a few times. The V and J genes are TRBV20-1 and TRBJ2-7; TRBD1 agrees at 12 bases. J lost 6 bases, V lost 3 bases, and 12 bases had no gene match. The CDR3 loop spans 16 amino acids. The V gene's germline CDR1 is DFQATT and CDR2 SNEGSKA (reference sequence). Here the CDR3 DNA reads TGCAGTGCTAGTAGGGACAGGGGGCCCAGACTGGGCGAGCAGTACTTC. Translated: CSASRDRGPRLGEQYF.

This clonotype was observed many times. The chain has TRBV27 and TRBJ2-1, with D unclear. V was cut by 8 bases and J by 3 bases, with 14 bases left in between. This CDR3 spans 14 amino acids. Germline CDR1 is MNHEY and CDR2 is SMNVEV (reference sequence). The CDR3 coding sequence is TGTGCCAGCGCAACCCCCCCTTTCTACAATGAGCAGTTCTTC. This encodes CASATPPFYNEQFF.

There are many counts of this clonotype. The gene calls are TRBV10-2 and TRBJ2-3; 8 bases fit TRBD2. Germline V lookup: CDR1 WSHSY, CDR2 SAAADI. This CDR3 is 14 amino acids long. The V and J ends lost 10 bases and 2 bases, in that order; junction bases with no gene match: 8. CDR3 region: CATSWRGDTDTQYF. The CDR3 nucleotides are TGCGCCACGTCCTGGCGGGGGGACACAGATACGCAGTATTTT.

The rearrangement uses TRBV4-2 and TRBJ1-2; D perhaps matches TRBD1 (5 bases). Germline CDR1 is LGHNA and CDR2 is YNFKEQ. V lost 3 bases to trimming and J lost 5 bases, with 22 bases between them. The CDR3 runs 17 residues. The CDR3 DNA reads as TGTGCCAGCAGCCACGTGACCCGCGGGGGGGAGGAGTATGGCTACACCTTC. Its translation: CASSHVTRGGEEYGYTF.

Only a few counts were recorded for this clonotype. The chain links TRBV3-1 to TRBJ2-2; a possible D gene is TRBD2 (6 bases). The germline CDR1 and CDR2 sequences are LGHDT and YNNKEL (reference sequence). The CDR3 covers 19 residues. Between the trimmed V and J ends, which lost 0 bases and 0 bases, there was a span of 17 bases. The chain's CDR3 is CASSQESTIGTSNTGELFF. The CDR3 region has the DNA TGTGCCAGCAGCCAAGAGAGTACGATCGGGACTTCGAACACCGGGGAGCTGTTTTTT.

This clonotype appeared many times. This chain links TRBV25-1 with TRBJ2-2; 8 nucleotides align to TRBD1. This CDR3 is 15 amino acids long. Germline V gene data show CDR1 as MGHDK and CDR2 as SYGVNS. V lost 8 bases, J lost 1 base, and 6 bases stayed unmatched. In DNA, the CDR3 is TGTGCCAGCCACCGAGGGACAGGGAACACCGGGGAGCTGTTTTTT. It specifies CASHRGTGNTGELFF.

The chain joins TRBV27 to TRBJ2-7; D possibly corresponds to TRBD1 (6 bases). The CDR3 extends over 13 amino acids. From germline, CDR1 is MNHEY and CDR2 SMNVEV (reference sequence). Trimming took off 1 base at V and 6 bases at J, with 10 bases between the two ends. The CDR3 bases are TGTGCCAGCAGTTTATTGTTGGGGGCCGAGCAGTACGTC. Protein sequence: CASSLLLGAEQYV.

Many counts were recorded for this clonotype. V gene TRBV2 combines with J gene TRBJ2-1; 7 bases match TRBD2. The CDR3 loop spans 13 amino acids. CDR1 is SNHLY, CDR2 FYNNEI, per germline. V lost 8 bases, J lost 7 bases, and 8 bases stayed unmatched. The CDR3 is CASGGDPWNEQFF. In nucleotides, the CDR3 is TGTGCCAGCGGGGGGGACCCCTGGAATGAGCAGTTCTTC.

V is TRBV4-1 and J is TRBJ2-3; 7 bases line up with TRBD2. The CDR3 sequence is 13 residues long. J was trimmed by 6 bases and V by 6 bases; bases with no gene match: 6. Germline values: CDR1 MGHRA, CDR2 YSYEKL. CDR3 in amino acids: CASRPTGGDTQYF. The DNA for the CDR3 is TGCGCCAGCAGGCCAACCGGGGGGGATACGCAGTATTTT.

The gene calls are TRBV12-3 or TRBV12-4 and TRBJ1-5; perhaps TRBD1 as D (5 bases). The CDR3 extends over 15 amino acids. Trimming removed 2 bases from V and 0 bases from J, with 8 bases in between. The CDR3 spells CASSLRGLSNQPQHF. The DNA of the CDR3 is TGTGCCAGCAGTTTACGGGGACTTAGCAATCAGCCCCAGCATTTT.

This clonotype was counted many times. The chain carries TRBV21-1 and TRBJ2-2. TRBV21-1 is shown as a pseudogene. The CDR3 consists of 11 residues. Here the CDR3 DNA reads TGTGCCAGCTGGGATGCAAGGGGGCTGTTTTTT. Its protein is CASWDARGLFF.

This clonotype was picked up a small number of times. The J gene is TRBJ1-1, the V gene TRBV6-2 or TRBV6-3, with D hard to call. Trimming removed 7 bases from V and 6 bases from J, with 12 bases in between. The CDR3 sequence is 12 residues long. Germline V gives CDR1 MNHEY, CDR2 SVGEGT. CDR3: CASMRTGAEAFF. CDR3 in DNA: TGTGCCAGCATGAGGACCGGGGCTGAAGCTTTCTTT.

V and J are TRBV7-8 and TRBJ2-3, with D uncertain. CDR1 and CDR2 from the germline V gene are SGHVS and FQNEAQ. This CDR3 is 14 amino acids long. The V end was cut by 3 bases, the J end by 0 bases, with 7 bases between. CDR3 loop: CASSFRRSTDTQYF. DNA of the CDR3: TGTGCCAGCAGCTTCCGACGAAGCACAGATACGCAGTATTTT.

This clonotype was recorded many times. This sequence joins TRBV15 and TRBJ2-1; either TRBD1 or TRBD2 may supply D (7 bases each). Germline V lookup: CDR1 LNHNV, CDR2 YYDKDF (reference sequence). V was cut by 5 bases and J by 2 bases, with 16 bases left in between. This CDR3 comprises 16 residues. The CDR3 nucleotides are TGTGCCACCAGCGTGGGGGGGGACAGAACCTACAATGAGCAGTTCTTC. Protein sequence: CATSVGGDRTYNEQFF.

This clonotype came up many times. The rearrangement links TRBV7-3 to TRBJ2-7; D perhaps matches TRBD2 (6 bases). The CDR3 consists of 15 residues. The V end lost 4 bases, the J end lost 3 bases, and 16 bases lay between the germline ends. Germline-derived CDR1 and CDR2 are SGHTA and FQGTGA. CDR3 coding DNA: TGTGCCAGCAGCTCCCCCTTAGGAGGGCGCTACGAGCAGTACGTC. This encodes CASSSPLGGRYEQYV.

This clonotype was picked up a small number of times. This chain's CDR3 is CASSYAGPYEQYV. The CDR3 nucleotides read TGTGCCAGCAGTTACGCGGGTCCCTACGAGCAGTACGTC. The chain has TRBV6-2 or TRBV6-3 and TRBJ2-7; TRBD2 might be the D (5 bases). Germline loops: CDR1 MNHEY, CDR2 SVGEGT. V lost 2 bases and J lost 2, with 7 bases in between. The CDR3 runs 13 residues.

The chain has TRBV18 and TRBJ1-1; D is unresolved. This CDR3 region has 17 residues. Trimming removed 2 bases from V and 2 bases from J, with 18 bases in between. In germline, CDR1 is KGHSH, CDR2 LQKENI. CDR3 DNA: TGTGCCAGCTCACCAATTCCCTCCGCCCGGGGAAACACTGAAGCTTTCTTT. It encodes CASSPIPSARGNTEAFF.

This clonotype has at least ten counts. The rearrangement joins TRBV11-2 to TRBJ1-1, with D unclear. Germline V gene sequence: CDR1 SGHAT, CDR2 FQNNGV. The CDR3 consists of 13 residues. The germline V and J ends were trimmed by 4 bases and 4 bases, with 10 bases remaining between them. CDR3 region: CASSSWEITEAFF. In DNA form, the CDR3 reads TGTGCCAGCAGCTCCTGGGAGATCACTGAAGCTTTCTTT.

This clonotype came up a few times. The chain joins TRBV2 to TRBJ2-1; D call uncertain. Per the germline V gene, CDR1 is SNHLY and CDR2 is FYNNEI. The V gene lost 1 base and the J gene lost 0 bases, with 13 bases spanning the gap. The CDR3 consists of 17 residues. The CDR3 DNA follows: TGTGCCAGCAGTGAAGGGTGGCGATCTAGCTCCTACAATGAGCAGTTCTTC. Encoded protein: CASSEGWRSSSYNEQFF. Variable domain in full (rest from reference TRBV2 and TRBJ2-1): EPEVTQTPSHQVTQMGQEVILRCVPISNHLYFYWYRQILGQKVEFLVSFYNNEISEKSEIFDDQFSVERPDGSNFTLKIRSTKLEDSAMYFCASSEGWRSSSYNEQFFGPGTRLTVL.

This clonotype has only a few counts. This rearrangement joins TRBV19 to TRBJ2-1; 8 nucleotides line up with TRBD2. The CDR3 is 15 residues long. V was clipped by 7 bases and J by 4 bases; unmatched bases: 9. In germline, CDR1 is LNHDA, CDR2 SQIVND (reference sequence). CDR3 DNA sequence: TGTGCCAGTAATTACGCGGGGGGAAGTTACAATGAGCAGTTCTTC. It is translated as CASNYAGGSYNEQFF.

In this sample, this clonotype turned up many times. The rearrangement uses TRBV4-1 and TRBJ2-7; D remains unclear. This CDR3 is built from 17 residues. Germline V gives CDR1 MGHRA, CDR2 YSYEKL. V lost 5 bases and J lost 2, with 22 bases in between. The chain's CDR3 is CASSFLPGGSTAYEQYF. CDR3 sequence (DNA): TGCGCCAGCAGCTTTCTGCCGGGCGGTTCAACGGCCTACGAGCAGTACTTC.

Ten or more counts support this clonotype. The CDR3 sequence: CASSPHGGNQPQHF. The CDR3 DNA sequence: TGTGCCAGCAGTCCCCACGGGGGCAATCAGCCCCAGCATTTT. The rearrangement joins TRBV6-5 to TRBJ1-5; no clear D gene. The CDR3 is 14 amino acids. Trimming left V 5 bases short and J 2 bases short, with 10 bases between. Germline V gene sequence: CDR1 MNHEY, CDR2 SVGAGI.

This clonotype was observed a handful of times. V usage is TRBV5-5 and J usage is TRBJ2-7; the match to TRBD2 covers 9 bases. J gave up 5 bases and V 0 bases, and 6 bases lay outside the gene matches. The germline V gene encodes CDR1 SGHKS and CDR2 YYEKEE (reference sequence). The CDR3 has 15 residues. The CDR3 region has the DNA TGTGCCAGCAGCTTGGGGGGACTAGCTACCCACGAGCAGTACTTC. It specifies CASSLGGLATHEQYF.

This clonotype was detected ten times or more. V gene TRBV12-3 or TRBV12-4 combines with J gene TRBJ2-1, with TRBD2 identical over 16 bases. Germline trimming cut 6 bases from V and 7 bases from J; bases unmatched to any gene: 6. This CDR3 is 16 amino acids long. In DNA form, the CDR3 reads TGTGCCAGCAGGGGACTAGCGGGGGGGGTAGGGAATGAGCAGTTCTTC. Translating gives CASRGLAGGVGNEQFF.

This clonotype was seen only a few times. The J gene is TRBJ2-4, the V gene TRBV12-3 or TRBV12-4; no definite D call. This CDR3 is 11 amino acids long. V shed 5 bases and J shed 2 bases, with 1 base lying between them. CDR3 DNA: TGTGCCAGCAGTACCAAAAACATTCAGTACTTC. Translated, it gives CASSTKNIQYF.

This clonotype was recorded many times. The CDR3 is CAWSGGNTGELFF. As DNA, the CDR3 is TGTGCCTGGAGTGGAGGGAACACCGGGGAGCTGTTTTTT. This chain connects TRBV30 to TRBJ2-2; no reliable D call. Germline CDR1 is GTSNPN and CDR2 is SVGIG (reference sequence). The V and J ends lost 1 base and 1 base respectively, with 4 bases between them. CDR3 length: 13 residues.

This clonotype has a count of ten or more. This chain uses TRBV29-1 with TRBJ2-1; D remains ambiguous. The V gene lost 3 bases and the J gene lost 0 bases, with 3 bases spanning the gap. Germline CDR1 SQVTM, CDR2 ANQGSEA. CDR3 length: 12 amino acids. CDR3 coding DNA: TGCAGCGTTGAGAGCTCCTACAATGAGCAGTTCTTC. Protein: CSVESSYNEQFF.

A few counts support this clonotype. The rearrangement uses TRBV5-6 and TRBJ1-2, with D hard to call. V dropped 1 base and J dropped 0 bases, with 7 bases sitting between them. This CDR3 has 14 amino acids. Germline-derived CDR1 and CDR2 are SGHDT and YYEEEE. The CDR3 protein is CASSLQRANYGYTF. CDR3 in DNA: TGTGCCAGCAGCTTGCAGAGAGCTAACTATGGCTACACCTTC.

This clonotype was observed at least ten times. The J gene is TRBJ2-7, the V gene TRBV6-2 or TRBV6-3; 7 nucleotides align to TRBD1. Trimming took 5 bases from V and 2 from J; bases not matched to a gene: 6. CDR1 and CDR2 from the germline V gene are MNHEY and SVGEGT. The CDR3 has 14 amino acids. CDR3 sequence reads: CASSQRDSAYEQYF. CDR3 coding DNA: TGTGCCAGCAGTCAAAGGGACAGCGCCTACGAGCAGTACTTC.

This clonotype was counted ten times or more. The chain carries TRBV20-1 and TRBJ2-7; 8 bases match TRBD1. V was pared by 0 bases and J by 7 bases, with 14 bases of the junction left unmatched. The CDR3 is made up of 16 amino acids. Per germline, CDR1 DFQATT and CDR2 SNEGSKA (reference sequence). DNA for the CDR3: TGCAGTGCTAGAGACTACTACGACAGGGGCGGTTGGGAGCAGTACTTC. Translating gives CSARDYYDRGGWEQYF.